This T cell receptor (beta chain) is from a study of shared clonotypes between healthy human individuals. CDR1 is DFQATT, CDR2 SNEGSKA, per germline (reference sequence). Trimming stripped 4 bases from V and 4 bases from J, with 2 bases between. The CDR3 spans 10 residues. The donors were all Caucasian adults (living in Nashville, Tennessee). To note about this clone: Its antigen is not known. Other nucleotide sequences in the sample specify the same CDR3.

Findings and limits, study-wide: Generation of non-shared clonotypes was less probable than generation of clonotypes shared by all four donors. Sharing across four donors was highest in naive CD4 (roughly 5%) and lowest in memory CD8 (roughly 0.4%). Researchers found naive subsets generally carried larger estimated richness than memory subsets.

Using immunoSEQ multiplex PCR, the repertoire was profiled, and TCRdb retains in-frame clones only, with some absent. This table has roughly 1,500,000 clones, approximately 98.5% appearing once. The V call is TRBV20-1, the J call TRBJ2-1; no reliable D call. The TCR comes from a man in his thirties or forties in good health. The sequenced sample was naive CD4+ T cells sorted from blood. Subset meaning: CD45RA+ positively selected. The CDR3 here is CSAKYNEQFF. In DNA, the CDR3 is TGCAGTGCTAAATACAATGAGCAGTTCTTC.